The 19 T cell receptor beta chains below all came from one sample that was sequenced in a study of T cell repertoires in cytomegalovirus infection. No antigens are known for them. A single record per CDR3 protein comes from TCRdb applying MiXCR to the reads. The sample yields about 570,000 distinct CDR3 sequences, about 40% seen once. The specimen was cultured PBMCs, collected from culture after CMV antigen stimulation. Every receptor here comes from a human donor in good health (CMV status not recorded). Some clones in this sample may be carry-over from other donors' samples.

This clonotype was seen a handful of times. The CDR3, as DNA: TGCGCCAGCAGCCAGTTTCGGGGGAGAGGGCTTTATGGCTACACCTTC. It specifies CASSQFRGRGLYGYTF. The rearrangement joins TRBV4-1 to TRBJ1-2; D is possibly TRBD1 (5 bases). Germline CDR1 is MGHRA and CDR2 is YSYEKL. The CDR3 has 16 amino acids. Between the trimmed V and J ends, which lost 3 bases and 5 bases, there was a span of 19 bases.

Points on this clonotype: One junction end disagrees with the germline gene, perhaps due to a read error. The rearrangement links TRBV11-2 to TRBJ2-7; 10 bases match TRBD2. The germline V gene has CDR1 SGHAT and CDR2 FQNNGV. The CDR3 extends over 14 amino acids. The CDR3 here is CASSPRGSGRFGDF. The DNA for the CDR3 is TGTGCCAGCAGCCCCCGCGGTAGCGGGAGGTTTGGAGACTTC. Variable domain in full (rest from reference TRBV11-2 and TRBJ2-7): EAGVAQSPRYKIIEKRQSVAFWCNPISGHATLYWYQQILGQGPKLLIQFQNNGVVDDSQLPKDRFSAERLKGVDSTLKIQPAKLEDSAVYLCASSPRGSGRFGDFGPGTRLTVT.

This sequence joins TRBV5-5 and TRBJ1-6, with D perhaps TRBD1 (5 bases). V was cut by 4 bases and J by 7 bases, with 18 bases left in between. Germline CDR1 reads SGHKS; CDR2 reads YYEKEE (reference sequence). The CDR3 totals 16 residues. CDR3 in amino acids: CASSPGPGSRNSPLHF. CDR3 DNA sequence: TGTGCCAGCAGCCCGGGGCCAGGGTCAAGGAATTCACCCCTCCACTTT. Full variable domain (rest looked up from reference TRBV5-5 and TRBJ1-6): DAGVTQSPTHLIKTRGQQVTLRCSPISGHKSVSWYQQVLGQGPQFIFQYYEKEERGRGNFPDRFSARQFPNYSSELNVNALLLGDSALYLCASSPGPGSRNSPLHFGNGTRLTVT.

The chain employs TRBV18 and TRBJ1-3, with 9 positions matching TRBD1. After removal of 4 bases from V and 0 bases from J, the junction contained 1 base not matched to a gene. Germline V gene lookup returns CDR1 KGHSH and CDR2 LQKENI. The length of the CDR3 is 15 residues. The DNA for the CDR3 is TGTGCCAGCTCACAGGACAGGGGCTCTGGAAACACCATATATTTT. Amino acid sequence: CASSQDRGSGNTIYF.

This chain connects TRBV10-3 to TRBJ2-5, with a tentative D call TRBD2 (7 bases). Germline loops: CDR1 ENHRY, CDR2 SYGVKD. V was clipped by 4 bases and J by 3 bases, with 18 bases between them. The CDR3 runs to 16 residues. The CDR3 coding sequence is TGTGCCATCAGTGCGCGGGGGCTAAACCCTGAAGAGACCCAGTACTTC. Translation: CAISARGLNPEETQYF.

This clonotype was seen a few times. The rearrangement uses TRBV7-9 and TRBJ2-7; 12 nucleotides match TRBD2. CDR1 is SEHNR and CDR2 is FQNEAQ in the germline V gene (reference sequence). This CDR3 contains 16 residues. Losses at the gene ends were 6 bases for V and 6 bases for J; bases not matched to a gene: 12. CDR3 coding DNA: TGTGCCAGCAGAGACACCAGGACTAGCGGGATCGGCGAGCAGTACTTC. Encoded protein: CASRDTRTSGIGEQYF.

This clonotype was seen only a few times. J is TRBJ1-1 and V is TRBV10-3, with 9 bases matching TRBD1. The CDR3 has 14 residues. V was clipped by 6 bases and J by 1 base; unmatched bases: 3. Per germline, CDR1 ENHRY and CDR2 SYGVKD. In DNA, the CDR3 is TGTGCCATCAGCGACAGGGGGGCGAACACTGAAGCTTTCTTT. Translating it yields CAISDRGANTEAFF.

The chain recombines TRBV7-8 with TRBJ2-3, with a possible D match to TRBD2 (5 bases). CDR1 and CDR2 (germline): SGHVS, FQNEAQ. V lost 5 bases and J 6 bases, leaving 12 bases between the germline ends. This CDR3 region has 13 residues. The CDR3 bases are TGTGCCAGCAGCGCCGTTCGAGGGGATACGCAGTATTTT. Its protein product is CASSAVRGDTQYF.

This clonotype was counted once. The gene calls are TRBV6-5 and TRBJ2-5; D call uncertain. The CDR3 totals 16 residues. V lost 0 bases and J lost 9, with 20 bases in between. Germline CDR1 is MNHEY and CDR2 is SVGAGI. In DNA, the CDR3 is TGTGCCAGCAGTTACTCGGTAACAAGCCAGTATTTGTCCCAGTACTTC. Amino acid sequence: CASSYSVTSQYLSQYF.

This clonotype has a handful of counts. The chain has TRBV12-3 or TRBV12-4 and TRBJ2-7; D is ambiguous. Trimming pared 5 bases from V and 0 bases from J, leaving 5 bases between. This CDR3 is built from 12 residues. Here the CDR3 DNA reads TGTGCCAGCAGTCGCAACTCCTACGAGCAGTACTTC. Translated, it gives CASSRNSYEQYF.

The CDR3 nucleotides are TGTGCCAGTTCGATCGGGACTAGCGGGGTTTCAACGCAGTATTTT. This translates into CASSIGTSGVSTQYF. This chain uses TRBV19 with TRBJ2-3; 13 positions agree with TRBD2. The junction had 11 bases not matched to a gene; V was cut back by 8 bases and J by 9 bases. Germline V gene data show CDR1 as LNHDA and CDR2 as SQIVND (reference sequence). The CDR3 consists of 15 residues.

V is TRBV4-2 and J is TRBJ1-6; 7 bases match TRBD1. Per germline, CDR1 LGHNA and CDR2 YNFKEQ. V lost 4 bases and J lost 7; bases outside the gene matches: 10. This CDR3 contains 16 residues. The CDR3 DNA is TGTGCCAGCAGCCCCCCCCCGGGACAGAAAAATTCACCCCTCCACTTT. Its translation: CASSPPPGQKNSPLHF.

DNA of the CDR3: TGTGCCAGCAGTTACAGGTCCCGGGGGGAGACCCAGTACTTC. Encoded protein: CASSYRSRGETQYF. V usage is TRBV6-2 or TRBV6-3 and J usage is TRBJ2-5, with D possibly TRBD2 on 6 matching bases. Looked up from germline, CDR1 is MNHEY and CDR2 is SVGEGT. Deletions cut 2 bases from V and 5 bases from J, with 12 bases between. There are 14 residues in the CDR3.

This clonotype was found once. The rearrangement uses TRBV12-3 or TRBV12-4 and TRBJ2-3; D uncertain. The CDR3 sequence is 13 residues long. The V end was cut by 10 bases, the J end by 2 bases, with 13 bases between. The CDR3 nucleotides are TGTGCCACGCGGTGGCTCAACACAGATACGCAGTATTTT. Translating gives CATRWLNTDTQYF.

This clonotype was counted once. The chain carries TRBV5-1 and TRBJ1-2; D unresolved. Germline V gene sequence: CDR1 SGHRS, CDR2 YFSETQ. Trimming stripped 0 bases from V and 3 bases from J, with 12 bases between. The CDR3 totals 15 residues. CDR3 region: CASSLGSPIHYGYTF. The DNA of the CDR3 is TGCGCCAGCAGCTTGGGATCCCCAATTCACTATGGCTACACCTTC.

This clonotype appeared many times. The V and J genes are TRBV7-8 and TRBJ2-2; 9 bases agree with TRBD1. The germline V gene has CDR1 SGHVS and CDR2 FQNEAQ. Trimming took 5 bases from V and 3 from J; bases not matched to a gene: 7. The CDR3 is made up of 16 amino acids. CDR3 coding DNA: TGTGCCAGCAGCGTACGACAGGGGGTGCACACCGGGGAGCTGTTTTTT. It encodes CASSVRQGVHTGELFF.

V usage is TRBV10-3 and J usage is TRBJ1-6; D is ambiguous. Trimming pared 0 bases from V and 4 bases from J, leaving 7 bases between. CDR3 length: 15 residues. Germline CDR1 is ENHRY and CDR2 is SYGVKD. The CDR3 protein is CAISESADYNSPLHF. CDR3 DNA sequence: TGTGCCATCAGTGAGTCGGCAGATTATAATTCACCCCTCCACTTT.

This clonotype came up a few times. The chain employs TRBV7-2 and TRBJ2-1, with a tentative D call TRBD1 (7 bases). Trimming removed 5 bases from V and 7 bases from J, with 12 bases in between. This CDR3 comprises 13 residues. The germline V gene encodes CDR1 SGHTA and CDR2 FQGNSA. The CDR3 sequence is CASSAGGWNEQFF. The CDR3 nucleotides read TGTGCCAGCAGCGCAGGGGGGTGGAATGAGCAGTTCTTC.

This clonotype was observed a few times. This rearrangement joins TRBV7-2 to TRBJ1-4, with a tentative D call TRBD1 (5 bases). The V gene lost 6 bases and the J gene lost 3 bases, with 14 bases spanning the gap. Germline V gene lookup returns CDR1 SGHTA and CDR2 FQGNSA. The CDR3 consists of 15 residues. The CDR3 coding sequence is TGTGCCAGCAGGTGGGAGGGACGGTCTAATGAAAAACTGTTTTTT. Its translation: CASRWEGRSNEKLFF.